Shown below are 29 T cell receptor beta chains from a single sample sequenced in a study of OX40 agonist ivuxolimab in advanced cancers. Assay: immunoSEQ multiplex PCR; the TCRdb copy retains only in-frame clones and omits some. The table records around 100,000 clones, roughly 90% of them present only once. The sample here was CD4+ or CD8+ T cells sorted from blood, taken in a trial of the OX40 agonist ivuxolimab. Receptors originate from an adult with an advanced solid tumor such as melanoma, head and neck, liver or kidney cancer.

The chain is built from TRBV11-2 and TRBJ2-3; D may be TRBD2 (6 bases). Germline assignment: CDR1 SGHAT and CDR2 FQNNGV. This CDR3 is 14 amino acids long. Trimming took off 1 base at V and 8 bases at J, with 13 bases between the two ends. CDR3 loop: CASSLAREAGTQYF. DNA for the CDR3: TGTGCCAGCAGCTTAGCCCGGGAAGCGGGTACGCAGTATTTT.

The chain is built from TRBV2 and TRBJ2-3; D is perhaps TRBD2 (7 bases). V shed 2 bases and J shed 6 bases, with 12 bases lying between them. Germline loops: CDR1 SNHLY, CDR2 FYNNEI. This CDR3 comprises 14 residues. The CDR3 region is CASSEWGRGDTQYF. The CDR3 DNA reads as TGTGCCAGCAGTGAATGGGGGAGGGGGGATACGCAGTATTTT. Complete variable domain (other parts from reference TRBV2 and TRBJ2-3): EPEVTQTPSHQVTQMGQEVILRCVPISNHLYFYWYRQILGQKVEFLVSFYNNEISEKSEIFDDQFSVERPDGSNFTLKIRSTKLEDSAMYFCASSEWGRGDTQYFGPGTRLTVL.

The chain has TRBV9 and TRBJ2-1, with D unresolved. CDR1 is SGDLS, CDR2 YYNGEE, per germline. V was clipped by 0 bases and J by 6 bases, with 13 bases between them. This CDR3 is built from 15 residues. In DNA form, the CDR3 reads TGTGCCAGCAGCGTAGAGGGCCTGGACCTCAATGAGCAGTTCTTC. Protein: CASSVEGLDLNEQFF.

This CDR3 reads CAISDQLIGLAGYEQYF. The CDR3 DNA is TGTGCCATCAGTGACCAACTCATCGGACTAGCGGGCTACGAGCAGTACTTC. The chain links TRBV10-3 to TRBJ2-7, with 11 nucleotides matching TRBD2. The junction had 10 bases not matched to a gene; V was cut back by 3 bases and J by 3 bases. The CDR3 sequence is 17 residues long. Germline V CDR1 and CDR2: ENHRY, SYGVKD.

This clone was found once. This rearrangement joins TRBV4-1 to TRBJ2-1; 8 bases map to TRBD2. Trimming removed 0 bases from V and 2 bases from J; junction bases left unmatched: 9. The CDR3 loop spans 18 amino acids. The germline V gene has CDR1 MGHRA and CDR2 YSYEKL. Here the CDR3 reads CASSQDPGLGFTYNEQFF. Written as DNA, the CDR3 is TGCGCCAGCAGCCAAGATCCGGGACTAGGGTTCACCTACAATGAGCAGTTCTTC.

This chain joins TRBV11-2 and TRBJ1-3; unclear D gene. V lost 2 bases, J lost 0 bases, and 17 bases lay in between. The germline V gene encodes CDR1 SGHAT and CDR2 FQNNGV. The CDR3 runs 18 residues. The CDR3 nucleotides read TGTGCCAGCAGCTTAAGCTATATAGCACGTTCCTCTGGAAACACCATATATTTT. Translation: CASSLSYIARSSGNTIYF.

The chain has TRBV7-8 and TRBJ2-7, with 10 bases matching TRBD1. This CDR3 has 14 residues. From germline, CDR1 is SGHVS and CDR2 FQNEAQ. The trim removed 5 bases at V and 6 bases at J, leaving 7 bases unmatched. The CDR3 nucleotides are TGTGCCAGCAGCCCCCGGGACAGGGGAGGCGAGCAGTACTTC. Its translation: CASSPRDRGGEQYF.

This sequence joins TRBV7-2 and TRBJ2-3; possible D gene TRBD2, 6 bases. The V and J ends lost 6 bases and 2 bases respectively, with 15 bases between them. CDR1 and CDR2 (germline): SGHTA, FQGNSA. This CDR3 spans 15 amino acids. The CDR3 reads CASSSASDFTDTQYF. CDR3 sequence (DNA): TGTGCCAGCAGTTCAGCTAGCGATTTCACAGATACGCAGTATTTT.

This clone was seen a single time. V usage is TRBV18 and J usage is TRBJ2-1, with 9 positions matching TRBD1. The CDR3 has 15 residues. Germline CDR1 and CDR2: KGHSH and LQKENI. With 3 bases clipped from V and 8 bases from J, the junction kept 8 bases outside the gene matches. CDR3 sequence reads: CASSPPGQGSDEQFF. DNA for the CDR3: TGTGCCAGCTCACCCCCGGGACAGGGCTCCGATGAGCAGTTCTTC.

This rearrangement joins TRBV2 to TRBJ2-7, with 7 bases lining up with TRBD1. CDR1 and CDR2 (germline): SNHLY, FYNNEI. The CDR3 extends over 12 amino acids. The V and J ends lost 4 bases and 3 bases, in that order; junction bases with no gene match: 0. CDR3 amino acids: CASSGQGYEQYF. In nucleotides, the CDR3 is TGTGCCAGCAGTGGACAGGGCTACGAGCAGTACTTC.

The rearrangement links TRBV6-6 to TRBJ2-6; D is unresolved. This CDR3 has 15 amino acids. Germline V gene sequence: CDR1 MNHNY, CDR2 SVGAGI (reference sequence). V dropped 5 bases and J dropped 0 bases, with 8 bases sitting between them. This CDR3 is CASSRTTSGANVLTF. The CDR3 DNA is TGTGCCAGCAGTCGGACCACCTCTGGGGCCAACGTCCTGACTTTC.

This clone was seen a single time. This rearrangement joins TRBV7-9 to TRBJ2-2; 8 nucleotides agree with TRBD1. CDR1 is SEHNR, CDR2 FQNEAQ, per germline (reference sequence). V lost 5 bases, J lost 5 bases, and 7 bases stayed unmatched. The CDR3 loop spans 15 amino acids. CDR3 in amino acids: CASSPRTGWTGELFF. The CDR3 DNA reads TGTGCCAGCAGCCCACGGACAGGGTGGACCGGGGAGCTGTTTTTT.

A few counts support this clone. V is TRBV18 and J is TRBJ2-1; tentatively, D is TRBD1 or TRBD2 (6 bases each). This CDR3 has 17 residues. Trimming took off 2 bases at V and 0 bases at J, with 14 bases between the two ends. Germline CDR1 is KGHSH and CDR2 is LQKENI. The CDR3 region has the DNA TGTGCCAGCTCACCATTCGGGGGCTCAAGCTCCTACAATGAGCAGTTCTTC. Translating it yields CASSPFGGSSSYNEQFF. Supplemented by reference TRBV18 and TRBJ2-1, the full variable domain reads NAGVMQNPRHLVRRRGQEARLRCSPMKGHSHVYWYRQLPEEGLKFMVYLQKENIIDESGMPKERFSAEFPKEGPSILRIQQVVRGDSAAYFCASSPFGGSSSYNEQFFGPGTRLTVL.

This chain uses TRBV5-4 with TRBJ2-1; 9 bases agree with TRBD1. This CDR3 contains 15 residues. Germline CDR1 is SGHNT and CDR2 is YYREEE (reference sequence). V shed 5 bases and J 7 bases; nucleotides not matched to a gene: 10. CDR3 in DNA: TGTGCCAGCAGTCCGGGACAGGGAGTGGGGAATGAGCAGTTCTTC. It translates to CASSPGQGVGNEQFF. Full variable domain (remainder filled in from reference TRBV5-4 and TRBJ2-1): ETGVTQSPTHLIKTRGQQVTLRCSSQSGHNTVSWYQQALGQGPQFIFQYYREEENGRGNFPPRFSGLQFPNYSSELNVNALELDDSALYLCASSPGQGVGNEQFFGPGTRLTVL.

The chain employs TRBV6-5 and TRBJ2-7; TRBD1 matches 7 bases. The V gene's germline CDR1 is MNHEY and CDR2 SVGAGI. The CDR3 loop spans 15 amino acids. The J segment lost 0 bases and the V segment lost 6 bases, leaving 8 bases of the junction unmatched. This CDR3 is CASSPDRWPSYEQYF. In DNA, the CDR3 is TGTGCCAGCAGCCCGGACAGGTGGCCCTCCTACGAGCAGTACTTC.

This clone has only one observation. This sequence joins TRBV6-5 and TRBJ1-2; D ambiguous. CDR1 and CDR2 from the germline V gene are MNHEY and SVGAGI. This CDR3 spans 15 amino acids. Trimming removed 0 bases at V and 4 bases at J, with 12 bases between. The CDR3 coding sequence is TGTGCCAGCAGTTACTCGTTGTCAGCCCTCTATGGCTACACCTTC. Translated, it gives CASSYSLSALYGYTF.

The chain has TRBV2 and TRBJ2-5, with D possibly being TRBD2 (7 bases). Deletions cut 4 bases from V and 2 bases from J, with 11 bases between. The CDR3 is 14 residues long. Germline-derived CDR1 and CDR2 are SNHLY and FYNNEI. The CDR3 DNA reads TGTGCCAGCAGTGGGGGGGGCAGACAAGAGACCCAGTACTTC. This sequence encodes CASSGGGRQETQYF.

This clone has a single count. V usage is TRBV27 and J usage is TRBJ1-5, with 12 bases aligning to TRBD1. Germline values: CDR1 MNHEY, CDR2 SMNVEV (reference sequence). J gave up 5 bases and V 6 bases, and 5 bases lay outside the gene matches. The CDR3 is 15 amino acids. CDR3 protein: CASRRDRGRDQPQHF. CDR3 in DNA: TGTGCCAGCAGGCGGGACAGGGGGCGCGATCAGCCCCAGCATTTT.

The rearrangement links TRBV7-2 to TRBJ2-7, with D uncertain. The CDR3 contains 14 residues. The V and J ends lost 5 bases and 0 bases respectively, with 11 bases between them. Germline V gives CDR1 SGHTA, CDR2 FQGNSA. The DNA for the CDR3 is TGTGCCAGCAGCCACCGGACCAGCTCCTACGAGCAGTACTTC. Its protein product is CASSHRTSSYEQYF.

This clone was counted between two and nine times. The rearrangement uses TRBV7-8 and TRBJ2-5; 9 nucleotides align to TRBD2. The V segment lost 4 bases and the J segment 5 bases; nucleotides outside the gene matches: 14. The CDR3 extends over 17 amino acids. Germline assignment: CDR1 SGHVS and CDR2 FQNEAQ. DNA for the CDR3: TGTGCCAGCAGCTCCGGGGGACTAGCTCAAGTTGGGGAGACCCAGTACTTC. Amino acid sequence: CASSSGGLAQVGETQYF.

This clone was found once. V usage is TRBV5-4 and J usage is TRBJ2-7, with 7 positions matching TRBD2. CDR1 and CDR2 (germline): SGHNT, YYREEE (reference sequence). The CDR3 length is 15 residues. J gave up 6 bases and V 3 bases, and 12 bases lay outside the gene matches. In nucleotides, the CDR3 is TGTGCCAGCAGCTCGGAATCCGCGGGAGTTCGCGAGCAGTACTTC. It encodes CASSSESAGVREQYF.

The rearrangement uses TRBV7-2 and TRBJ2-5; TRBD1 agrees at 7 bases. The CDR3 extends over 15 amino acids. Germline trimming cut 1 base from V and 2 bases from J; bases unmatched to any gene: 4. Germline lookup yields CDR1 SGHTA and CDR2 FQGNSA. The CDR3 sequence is CASSLVGGQQETQYF. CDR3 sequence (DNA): TGTGCCAGCAGCTTAGTAGGGGGACAGCAAGAGACCCAGTACTTC.

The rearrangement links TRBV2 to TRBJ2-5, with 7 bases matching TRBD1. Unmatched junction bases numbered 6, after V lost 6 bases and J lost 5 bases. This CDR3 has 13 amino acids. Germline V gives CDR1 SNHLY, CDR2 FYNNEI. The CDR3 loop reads CASRVTGVETQYF. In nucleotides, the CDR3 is TGTGCCAGCAGAGTAACAGGGGTTGAGACCCAGTACTTC.

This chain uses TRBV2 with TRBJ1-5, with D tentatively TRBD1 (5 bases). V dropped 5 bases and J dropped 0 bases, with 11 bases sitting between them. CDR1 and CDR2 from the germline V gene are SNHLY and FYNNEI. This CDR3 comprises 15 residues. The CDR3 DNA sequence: TGTGCCAGCAGTATGCAGGGTCTTAGCAATCAGCCCCAGCATTTT. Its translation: CASSMQGLSNQPQHF.

The DNA of the CDR3 is TGTGCCAGCAGCTTACCGCCCTCATTTTCGGATACGCAGTATTTT. Translating gives CASSLPPSFSDTQYF. The V and J genes are TRBV7-2 and TRBJ2-3; D not resolved. Trimming removed 2 bases from V and 6 bases from J, with 15 bases in between. The germline gives CDR1 SGHTA, CDR2 FQGNSA. This CDR3 has 15 amino acids. Filled out from reference TRBV7-2 and TRBJ2-3, the complete variable domain reads GAGVSQSPSNKVTEKGKDVELRCDPISGHTALYWYRQSLGQGLEFLIYFQGNSAPDKSGLPSDRFSAERTGGSVSTLTIQRTQQEDSAVYLCASSLPPSFSDTQYFGPGTRLTVL.

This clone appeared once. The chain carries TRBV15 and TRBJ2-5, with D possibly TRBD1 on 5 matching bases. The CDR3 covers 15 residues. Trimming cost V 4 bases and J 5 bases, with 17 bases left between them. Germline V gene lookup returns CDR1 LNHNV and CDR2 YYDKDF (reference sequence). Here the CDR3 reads CATSTPDPGKETQYF. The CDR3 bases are TGTGCCACCAGCACCCCAGACCCAGGGAAGGAGACCCAGTACTTC.

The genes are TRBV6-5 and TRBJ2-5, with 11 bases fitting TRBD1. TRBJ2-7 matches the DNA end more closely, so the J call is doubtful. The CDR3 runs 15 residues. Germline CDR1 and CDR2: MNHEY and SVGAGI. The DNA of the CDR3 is TGTGCCAGCAGCTCCGGGACAGGGGGCTCCTACGAGCAGTACTTC. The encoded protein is CASSSGTGGSYEQYF.

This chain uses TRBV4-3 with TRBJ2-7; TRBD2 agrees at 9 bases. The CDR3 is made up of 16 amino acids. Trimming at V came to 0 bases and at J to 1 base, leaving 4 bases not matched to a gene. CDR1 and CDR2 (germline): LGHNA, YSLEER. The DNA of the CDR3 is TGCGCCAGCAGCCAAGAGGCAGCGGGAGGATCCTACGAGCAGTACTTC. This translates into CASSQEAAGGSYEQYF.

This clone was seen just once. The DNA for the CDR3 is TGCGCCAGCAGCTTGGCGGCGCCGAACACTGAAGCTTTCTTT. As protein: CASSLAAPNTEAFF. J is TRBJ1-1 and V is TRBV5-1; D unresolved. The CDR3 runs 14 residues. V lost 0 bases, J lost 1 base, and 7 bases lay in between. CDR1 and CDR2 from the germline V gene are SGHRS and YFSETQ.